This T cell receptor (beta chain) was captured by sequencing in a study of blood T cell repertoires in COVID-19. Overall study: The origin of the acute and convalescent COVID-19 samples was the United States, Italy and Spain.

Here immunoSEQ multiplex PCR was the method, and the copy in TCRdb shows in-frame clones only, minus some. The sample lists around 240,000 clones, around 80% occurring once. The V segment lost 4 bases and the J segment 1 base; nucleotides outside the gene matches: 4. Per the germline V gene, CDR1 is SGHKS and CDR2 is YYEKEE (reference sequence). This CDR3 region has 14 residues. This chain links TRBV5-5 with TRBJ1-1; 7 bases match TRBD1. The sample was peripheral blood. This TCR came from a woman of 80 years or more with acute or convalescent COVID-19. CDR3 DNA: TGTGCCAGCAGCATGGGGACAGCGAACACTGAAGCTTTCTTT. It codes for CASSMGTANTEAFF.